The 15 T cell receptor beta chains listed next were all sequenced from one sample in a study of regulatory T cells in long-lasting Graves disease. The time point is: persistent/refractory GD, antithyroid drugs over 5 years with positive TRAb. Scientists built the TCR library using RNA that was extracted from PBMCs. According to the study, TCR beta libraries were built with iRepertoire HTBI primers and CDR3-region Arm-PCR. Each CDR3 protein is one row after TCRdb ran MiXCR on the multiplex PCR reads. The data contain about 470,000 distinct CDR3 sequences, more than 20% of them singletons. Sample: peripheral blood mononuclear cells (PBMCs), taken when the disease was refractory, from a patient treated with antithyroid drugs. The receptor set was obtained from a female donor with Graves disease.

A note on this clonotype: A much bigger clone sits one base away, suggesting this may be a read error. Here the CDR3 omits its conserved ending phenylalanine or tryptophan, so a read error is the likely source. This chain's CDR3 is CASRGTGPNQPQHL. In DNA, the CDR3 is TGTGCCAGCAGAGGTACAGGGCCCAATCAGCCCCAGCATCTT. The chain recombines TRBV27 with TRBJ1-5; maybe TRBD1 (6 bases). Trimming shortened V by 6 bases and J by 3 bases, and 12 bases separated the two germline ends. CDR1 and CDR2 (germline): MNHEY, SMNVEV (reference sequence). This CDR3 comprises 14 residues.

The V and J genes are TRBV19 and TRBJ2-6; D is perhaps TRBD1 (6 bases). The CDR3 loop spans 17 amino acids. Trimming stripped 2 bases from V and 4 bases from J, with 15 bases between. Germline V CDR1 and CDR2: LNHDA, SQIVND (reference sequence). The CDR3 spells CASSIQQGPVGANVLTF. CDR3 DNA: TGTGCCAGTAGTATACAACAGGGCCCCGTCGGGGCCAACGTCCTGACTTTC.

This clonotype was counted only a few times. The chain employs TRBV2 and TRBJ2-3; 9 bases match TRBD2. Germline CDR1 and CDR2: SNHLY and FYNNEI. The V segment lost 5 bases and the J segment 3 bases; nucleotides outside the gene matches: 9. CDR3 length: 16 amino acids. CDR3 sequence (DNA): TGTGCCAGCAGTTTCCTTCTTGCGGGAGGGACAGATACGCAGTATTTT. This gives the protein CASSFLLAGGTDTQYF.

This chain connects TRBV7-6 to TRBJ2-7; TRBD2 agrees at 10 bases. The CDR3 totals 15 residues. The germline V gene encodes CDR1 SGHVS and CDR2 FNYEAQ. Trimming at V came to 1 base and at J to 5 bases, leaving 5 bases not matched to a gene. The CDR3 here is CASSLGGTSVNEQYF. The CDR3 DNA reads TGTGCCAGCAGCTTAGGCGGGACTAGCGTAAACGAGCAGTACTTC. The full variable domain, in which reference TRBV7-6 and TRBJ2-7 provide the parts outside the CDR3, is GAGVSQSPRYKVTKRGQDVALRCDPISGHVSLYWYRQALGQGPEFLTYFNYEAQQDKSGLPNDRFSAERPEGSISTLTIQRTEQRDSAMYRCASSLGGTSVNEQYFGPGTRLTVT.

The J gene is TRBJ1-1, the V gene TRBV10-3, with D uncertain. Per germline, CDR1 ENHRY and CDR2 SYGVKD. This CDR3 is built from 15 residues. V lost 3 bases, J lost 7 bases, and 18 bases lay in between. In nucleotides, the CDR3 is TGTGCCATCAGTGAAGGAATCGGCATTCTGGATGAAGCTTTCTTT. This translates into CAISEGIGILDEAFF.

V and J are TRBV5-5 and TRBJ2-2; 15 bases are a match to TRBD2. V trimming: 3 bases; J trimming: 4 bases; junction bases outside the gene matches: 7. Germline V gives CDR1 SGHKS, CDR2 YYEKEE (reference sequence). The CDR3 totals 18 residues. CDR3 sequence reads: CASSYGLAGGPGTGELFF. CDR3 DNA sequence: TGTGCCAGCAGCTACGGACTAGCGGGAGGGCCCGGCACCGGGGAGCTGTTTTTT.

This chain links TRBV5-1 with TRBJ2-7, with a tentative D call TRBD2 (6 bases). The CDR3 has 14 residues. V lost 4 bases and J lost 1, with 12 bases in between. The germline V gene has CDR1 SGHRS and CDR2 YFSETQ. Here the CDR3 DNA reads TGCGCCAGCAGCGAAGGGACTGTATCCTACGAGCAGTACTTC. Protein: CASSEGTVSYEQYF.

The rearrangement links TRBV7-8 to TRBJ2-3; 7 nucleotides match TRBD2. V was pared by 3 bases and J by 6 bases, with 15 bases of the junction left unmatched. Germline V gives CDR1 SGHVS, CDR2 FQNEAQ. The CDR3 extends over 17 amino acids. CDR3 loop: CASSFSGLEGRPDTQYF. The CDR3 DNA is TGTGCCAGCAGCTTTTCTGGACTAGAGGGAAGGCCGGATACGCAGTATTTT.

This clonotype came up many times. The V call is TRBV11-2, the J call TRBJ1-4; unclear D gene. Germline loops: CDR1 SGHAT, CDR2 FQNNGV. The ends were cut back, 3 bases at V and 8 bases at J, with 10 bases in the middle. The CDR3 runs to 13 residues. CDR3 protein: CASSFRPGEKLFF. For the CDR3, the DNA is TGTGCCAGCAGCTTCCGCCCGGGGGAAAAACTGTTTTTT.

This clonotype was observed a few times. This rearrangement joins TRBV6-1 to TRBJ1-3, with 10 positions matching TRBD1. Germline V gene lookup returns CDR1 MNHNS and CDR2 SASEGT. The CDR3 runs to 15 residues. Trimming at V came to 2 bases and at J to 7 bases, leaving 5 bases not matched to a gene. The CDR3 nucleotides are TGTGCCAGCAGTGAACGGAGACAGGGGGCCAACACCATATATTTT. Translation: CASSERRQGANTIYF.

This clonotype was counted a few times. This rearrangement joins TRBV20-1 to TRBJ2-2; no firm D call. V was pared by 0 bases and J by 3 bases, with 8 bases between. CDR3 length: 14 residues. The germline gives CDR1 DFQATT, CDR2 SNEGSKA (reference sequence). The CDR3 protein is CSARDSGHTGELFF. The CDR3 DNA is TGCAGTGCTAGAGATTCGGGTCACACCGGGGAGCTGTTTTTT.

For this clonotype: A much larger clone lies a single base off, so this may be a read error. As the CDR3 is not closed by the conserved phenylalanine or tryptophan, this likely results from a read error. This rearrangement joins TRBV11-1 to TRBJ2-2; 8 nucleotides line up with TRBD1. Germline V gene lookup returns CDR1 SGHAT and CDR2 FQDESV (reference sequence). After removal of 4 bases from V and 3 bases from J, the junction contained 7 bases not matched to a gene. This CDR3 spans 16 amino acids. This chain's CDR3 is CASSSQGVHDTGELFS. Written as DNA, the CDR3 is TGTGCCAGCAGCTCACAGGGGGTGCACGACACCGGGGAGCTGTTTTCT.

The sample holds many counts of this clonotype. The rearrangement joins TRBV6-2 or TRBV6-3 to TRBJ1-2; D may be TRBD1 (5 bases). This CDR3 is 13 amino acids long. Germline values: CDR1 MNHEY, CDR2 SVGEGT. The V and J ends lost 8 bases and 4 bases respectively, with 14 bases between them. The CDR3 DNA reads as TGTGCCAGCCGAATGCCAGGGCGCTATGGCTACACCTTC. Residues: CASRMPGRYGYTF.

This clonotype was recorded a few times. The CDR3 loop is CASSQEWSSGRWYEQYF. The CDR3 DNA is TGCGCCAGCAGCCAAGAATGGTCTAGCGGGAGATGGTACGAGCAGTACTTC. The chain has TRBV4-1 and TRBJ2-7; TRBD2 agrees at 10 bases. The germline gives CDR1 MGHRA, CDR2 YSYEKL. The CDR3 is made up of 17 amino acids. The trim removed 0 bases at V and 4 bases at J, leaving 9 bases unmatched.

This clonotype appeared many times. The J gene is TRBJ2-4, the V gene TRBV11-2; D not resolved. The CDR3 is 16 residues long. The germline CDR1 and CDR2 sequences are SGHAT and FQNNGV. Trimming stripped 6 bases from V and 1 base from J, with 16 bases between. The CDR3 sequence: CASSPLGLRAKNIQYF. The DNA for the CDR3 is TGTGCCAGCAGTCCCCTCGGGCTACGGGCCAAAAACATTCAGTACTTC.